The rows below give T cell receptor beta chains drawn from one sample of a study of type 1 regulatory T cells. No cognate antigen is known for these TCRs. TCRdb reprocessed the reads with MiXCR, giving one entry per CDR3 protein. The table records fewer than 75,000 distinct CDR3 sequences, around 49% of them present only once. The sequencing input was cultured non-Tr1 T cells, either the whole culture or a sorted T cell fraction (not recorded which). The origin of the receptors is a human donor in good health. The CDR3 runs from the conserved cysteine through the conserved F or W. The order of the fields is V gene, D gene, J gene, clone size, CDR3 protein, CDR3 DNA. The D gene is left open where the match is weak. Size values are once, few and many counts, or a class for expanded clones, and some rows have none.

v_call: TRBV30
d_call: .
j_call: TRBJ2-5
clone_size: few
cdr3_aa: CAWSNQETQYF
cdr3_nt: TGTGCCTGGAGTAACCAAGAGACCCAGTACTTC

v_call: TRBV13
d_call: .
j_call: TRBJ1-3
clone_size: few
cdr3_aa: CASSLGVPEPGNTIYF
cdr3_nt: TGTGCCAGCAGCTTAGGGGTCCCAGAGCCTGGAAACACCATATATTTT

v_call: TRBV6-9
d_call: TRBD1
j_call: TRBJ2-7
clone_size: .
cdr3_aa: CARVGGKDSYEQYF
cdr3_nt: TGTGCCAGGGTAGGGGGCAAAGACTCCTACGAGCAGTACTTC

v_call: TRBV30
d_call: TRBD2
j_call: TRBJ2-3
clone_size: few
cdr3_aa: CAWSIAGGPGGADTQYF
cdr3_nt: TGTGCCTGGAGTATAGCGGGGGGCCCCGGCGGGGCAGATACGCAGTATTTT

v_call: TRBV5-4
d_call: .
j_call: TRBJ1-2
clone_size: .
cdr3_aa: CASSLALGGADYGYTF
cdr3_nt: TGTGCCAGCAGCTTGGCGCTTGGGGGAGCCGACTATGGCTACACCTTC

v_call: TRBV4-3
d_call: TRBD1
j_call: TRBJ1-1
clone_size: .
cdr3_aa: CASSQGTGGRTEAFF
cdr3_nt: TGCGCCAGCAGCCAAGGTACAGGGGGGAGGACTGAAGCTTTCTTT

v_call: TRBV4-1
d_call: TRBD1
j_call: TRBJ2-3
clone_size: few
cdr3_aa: CASSQVLGQGIDTQYF
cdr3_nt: TGCGCCAGCAGCCAAGTACTCGGACAGGGTATAGATACGCAGTATTTT

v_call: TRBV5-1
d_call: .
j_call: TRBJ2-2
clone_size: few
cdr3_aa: CASKLRAGANTGELFF
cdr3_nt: TGCGCCAGCAAACTTCGGGCAGGGGCAAACACCGGGGAGCTGTTTTTT

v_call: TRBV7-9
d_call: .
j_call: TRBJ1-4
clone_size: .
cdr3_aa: CASSHNEKLFF
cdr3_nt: TGTGCCAGCAGCCATAATGAAAAACTGTTTTTT

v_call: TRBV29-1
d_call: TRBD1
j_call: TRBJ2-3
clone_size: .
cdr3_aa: CSVRDRGGADTQYF
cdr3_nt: TGCAGCGTCCGGGACAGGGGGGGAGCAGATACGCAGTATTTT

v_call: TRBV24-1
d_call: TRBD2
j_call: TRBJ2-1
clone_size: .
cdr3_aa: CATEGTSGYNEQFF
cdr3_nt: TGTGCCACCGAAGGGACTAGCGGTTACAATGAGCAGTTCTTC

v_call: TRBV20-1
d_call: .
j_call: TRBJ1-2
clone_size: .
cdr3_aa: CSARDGTRWDGYTF
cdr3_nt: TGCAGTGCTAGAGACGGGACTCGGTGGGATGGCTACACCTTC

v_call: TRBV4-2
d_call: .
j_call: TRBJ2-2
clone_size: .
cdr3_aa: CASSVRDGGRNTRELFF
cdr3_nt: TGTGCCAGCAGCGTAAGAGACGGGGGGCGGAACACCCGGGAGCTGTTTTTT

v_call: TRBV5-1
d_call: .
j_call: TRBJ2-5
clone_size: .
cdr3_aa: CASSWENRLQETQYF
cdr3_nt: TGCGCCAGCAGCTGGGAGAACAGGTTACAAGAGACCCAGTACTTC

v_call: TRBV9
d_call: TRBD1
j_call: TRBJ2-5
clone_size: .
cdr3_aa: CASRVGLGQGEETQYF
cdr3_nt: TGTGCCAGCCGCGTAGGTTTAGGACAGGGAGAAGAGACCCAGTACTTC

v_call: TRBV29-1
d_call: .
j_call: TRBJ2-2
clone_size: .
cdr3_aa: CSAPGPLNTGELFF
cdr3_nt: TGCAGCGCACCGGGACCGCTGAACACCGGGGAGCTGTTTTTT

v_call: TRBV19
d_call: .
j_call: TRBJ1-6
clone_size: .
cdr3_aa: CASSMAGVFSPLHF
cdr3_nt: TGTGCCAGTAGTATGGCAGGGGTCTTTTCACCCCTCCACTTT

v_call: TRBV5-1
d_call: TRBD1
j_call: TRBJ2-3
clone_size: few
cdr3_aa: CASTPGQRTDTQYF
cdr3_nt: TGCGCCAGCACCCCGGGACAGAGAACAGATACGCAGTATTTT

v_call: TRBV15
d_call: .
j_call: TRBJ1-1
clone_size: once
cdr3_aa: CATSREGLPNTEAFF
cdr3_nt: TGTGCCACCAGCAGAGAAGGGTTACCGAACACTGAAGCTTTCTTT

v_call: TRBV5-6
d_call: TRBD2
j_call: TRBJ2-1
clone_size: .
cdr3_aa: CASSLVGLLSGGADEQFF
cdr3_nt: TGTGCCAGCAGCTTGGTTGGGTTGCTTAGCGGGGGGGCCGATGAGCAGTTCTTC

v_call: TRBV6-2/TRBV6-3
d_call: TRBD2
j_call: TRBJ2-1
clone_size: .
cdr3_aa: CASSPLKGLAGINSYNEQFF
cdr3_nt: TGTGCCAGCAGCCCACTTAAGGGACTAGCGGGGATTAACTCCTACAATGAGCAGTTCTTC

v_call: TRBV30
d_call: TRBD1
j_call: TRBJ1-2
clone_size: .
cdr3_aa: CAWSGGQGTLGGYTF
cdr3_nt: TGTGCCTGGAGTGGGGGACAGGGAACCCTGGGCGGCTACACCTTC

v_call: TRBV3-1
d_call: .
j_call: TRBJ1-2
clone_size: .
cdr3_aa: CASSQTRSYGYTF
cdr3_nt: TGTGCCAGCAGCCAAACAAGGAGCTATGGCTACACCTTC

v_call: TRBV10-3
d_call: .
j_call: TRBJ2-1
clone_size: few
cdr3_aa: CAISSSTGEEQFF
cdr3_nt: TGTGCCATCAGTTCCTCAACGGGGGAAGAGCAGTTCTTC

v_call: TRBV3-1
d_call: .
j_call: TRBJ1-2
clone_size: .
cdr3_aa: CASSQGTDGYTF
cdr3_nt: TGTGCCAGCAGCCAAGGGACCGATGGCTACACCTTC

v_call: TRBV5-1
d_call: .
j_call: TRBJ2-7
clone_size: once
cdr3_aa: CASSLDSSPYEQYF
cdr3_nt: TGCGCCAGCAGCTTGGACTCCAGCCCCTACGAGCAGTACTTC

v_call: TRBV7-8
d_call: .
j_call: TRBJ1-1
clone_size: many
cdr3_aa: CASSLGRRDTEAFF
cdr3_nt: TGTGCCAGCAGCTTAGGCCGCAGGGACACTGAAGCTTTCTTT

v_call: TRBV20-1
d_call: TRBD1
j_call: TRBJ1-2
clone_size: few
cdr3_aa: CSAASGQGSYTF
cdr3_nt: TGCAGTGCTGCCTCAGGACAGGGCAGCTACACCTTC

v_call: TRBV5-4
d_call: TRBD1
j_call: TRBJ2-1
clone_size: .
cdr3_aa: CASSPDRDRGNEQFF
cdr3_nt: TGTGCCAGCAGCCCCGACCGGGACAGGGGCAATGAGCAGTTCTTC

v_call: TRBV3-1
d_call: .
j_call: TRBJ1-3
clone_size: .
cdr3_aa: CASSHGGALPGNTIYF
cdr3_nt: TGTGCCAGCAGCCACGGGGGCGCTTTACCTGGAAACACCATATATTTT

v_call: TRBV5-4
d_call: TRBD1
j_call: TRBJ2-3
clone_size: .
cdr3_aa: CASSIRGRTDTQYF
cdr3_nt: TGTGCCAGCAGCATCAGGGGGCGCACAGATACGCAGTATTTT

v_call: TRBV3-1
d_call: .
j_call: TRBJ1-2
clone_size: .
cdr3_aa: CASSQGEGSIVYGYTF
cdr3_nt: TGTGCCAGCAGCCAAGGCGAGGGCAGTATAGTCTATGGCTACACCTTC

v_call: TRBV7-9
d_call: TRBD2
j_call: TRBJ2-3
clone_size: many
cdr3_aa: CASSQGLAVADTQYF
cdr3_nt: TGTGCCAGCAGCCAGGGACTAGCGGTGGCAGATACGCAGTATTTT

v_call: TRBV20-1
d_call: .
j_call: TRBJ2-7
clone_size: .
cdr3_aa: CSAQGRIAYEQYF
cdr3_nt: TGCAGTGCACAGGGTCGTATCGCCTACGAGCAGTACTTC

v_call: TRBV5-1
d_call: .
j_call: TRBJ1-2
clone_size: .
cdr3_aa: CASSPGLQVDGYTF
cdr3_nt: TGCGCCAGCAGCCCAGGGTTACAGGTGGATGGCTACACCTTC

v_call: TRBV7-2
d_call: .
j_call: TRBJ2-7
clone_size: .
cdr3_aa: CASSLLPLSYEQYF
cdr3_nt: TGTGCCAGCAGCTTACTCCCCCTCTCCTACGAGCAGTACTTC

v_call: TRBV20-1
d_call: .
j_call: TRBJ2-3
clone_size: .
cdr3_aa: CSAPLAWPDDTDTQYF
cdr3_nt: TGCAGTGCTCCCCTTGCTTGGCCCGATGACACAGATACGCAGTATTTT

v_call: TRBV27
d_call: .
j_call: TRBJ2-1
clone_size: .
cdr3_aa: CASKRGAEQFF
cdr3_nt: TGTGCCAGCAAAAGGGGCGCGGAGCAGTTCTTC

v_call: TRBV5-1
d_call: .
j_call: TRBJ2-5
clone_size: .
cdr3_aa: CASEGGGPGPRQETQYF
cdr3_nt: TGCGCCAGCGAGGGGGGAGGTCCGGGACCCCGCCAAGAGACCCAGTACTTC

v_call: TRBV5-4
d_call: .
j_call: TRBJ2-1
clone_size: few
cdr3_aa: CASTPRRQDNEQFF
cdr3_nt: TGTGCCAGCACCCCCCGACGGCAGGACAATGAGCAGTTCTTC

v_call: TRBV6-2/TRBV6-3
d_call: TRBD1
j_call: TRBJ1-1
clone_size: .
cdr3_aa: CASRTGRNTEAFF
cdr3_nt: TGTGCCAGCAGGACAGGGAGGAACACTGAAGCTTTCTTT

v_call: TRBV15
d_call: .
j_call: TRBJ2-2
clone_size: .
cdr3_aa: CATSLGRGAQNTGELFF
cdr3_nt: TGTGCCACCAGCTTGGGCCGGGGGGCCCAGAACACCGGGGAGCTGTTTTTT

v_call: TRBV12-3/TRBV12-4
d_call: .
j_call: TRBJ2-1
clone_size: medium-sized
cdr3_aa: CASTRLGGSYNEQFF
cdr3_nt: TGTGCCAGCACCAGACTGGGTGGCTCCTACAATGAGCAGTTCTTC